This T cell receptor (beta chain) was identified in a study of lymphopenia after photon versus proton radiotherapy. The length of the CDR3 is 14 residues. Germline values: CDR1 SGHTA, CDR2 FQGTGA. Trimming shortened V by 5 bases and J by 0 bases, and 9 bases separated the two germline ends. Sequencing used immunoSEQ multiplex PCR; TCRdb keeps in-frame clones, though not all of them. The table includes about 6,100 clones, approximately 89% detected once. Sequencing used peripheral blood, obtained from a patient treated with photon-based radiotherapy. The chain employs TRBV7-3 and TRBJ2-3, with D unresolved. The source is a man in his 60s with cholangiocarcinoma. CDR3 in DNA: TGTGCCAGCAGCCCAAGGCACAGCACAGATACGCAGTATTTT. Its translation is CASSPRHSTDTQYF.